Shown below are 19 T cell receptor beta chains from a single sample sequenced in a study of radiotherapy plus CTLA-4 blockade in lung cancer listed by TCRdb under 2018. Libraries came from the immunoSEQ multiplex PCR assay. TCRdb took this table from immuneACCESS and kept in-frame rearrangements with V and J called. Such tables lack part of the clones; where checked against another copy, unresolved V genes explain under half of the gap, and the rest is unexplained. For this sample there are about 54,000 clones; 65% to 85% appear just once. Clones ranked in the top ten supply roughly 3.5% of the sample. Sequences were derived from peripheral blood, sampled from a patient treated with radiotherapy plus ipilimumab. These receptors all come from a human donor with non-small cell lung cancer who had a partial response to radiotherapy plus ipilimumab.

This clone came up a few times. The chain carries TRBV7-8 and TRBJ1-1, with D perhaps TRBD1 (5 bases). Germline CDR1 SGHVS, CDR2 FQNEAQ. The V end was cut by 4 bases, the J end by 5 bases, with 17 bases between. The CDR3 spans 15 residues. The CDR3 nucleotides are TGTGCCAGCAGCTACGGCGGGGGGACGGCGACTGAAGCTTTCTTT. It specifies CASSYGGGTATEAFF.

The rearrangement uses TRBV29-1 and TRBJ2-7; perhaps TRBD2 as D (6 bases). Germline V CDR1 and CDR2: SQVTM, ANQGSEA. This CDR3 has 14 amino acids. Trimming stripped 2 bases from V and 1 base from J, with 12 bases between. DNA for the CDR3: TGCAGCGTTGAACTTGGCGGGGAGTCCTACGAGCAGTACTTC. Amino acid sequence: CSVELGGESYEQYF.

This clone was counted only a few times. The V gene is TRBV13, the J gene TRBJ2-3, with D perhaps matching TRBD2 (6 bases). The V gene's germline CDR1 is PRHDT and CDR2 FYEKMQ (reference sequence). The CDR3 extends over 14 amino acids. The germline V and J ends were trimmed by 3 bases and 3 bases, with 10 bases remaining between them. DNA of the CDR3: TGTGCCAGCAGCTTCGGGGGTCGGACAGATACGCAGTATTTT. Encoded protein: CASSFGGRTDTQYF.

The chain has TRBV11-2 and TRBJ1-6; D gene ambiguous. V lost 2 bases to trimming and J lost 6 bases, with 5 bases between them. The CDR3 length is 13 residues. Germline lookup yields CDR1 SGHAT and CDR2 FQNNGV. CDR3 loop: CASSLISNSPLHF. Written as DNA, the CDR3 is TGTGCCAGCAGCTTAATCAGTAATTCACCCCTCCACTTT.

The gene calls are TRBV7-6 and TRBJ2-7; D ambiguous. The V end was cut by 0 bases, the J end by 2 bases, with 5 bases between. Germline V gene data show CDR1 as SGHVS and CDR2 as FNYEAQ. This CDR3 is 13 amino acids long. The CDR3 reads CASSLAPAYEQYF. CDR3 bases: TGTGCCAGCAGCTTAGCTCCGGCCTACGAGCAGTACTTC.

This clone was picked up one time. CDR3 coding DNA: TGTGCCAGCAGCCCTGGGACAGGATTCTATGGCTACACCTTC. Translation gives CASSPGTGFYGYTF. The chain uses TRBV9 and TRBJ1-2, with TRBD1 matching over 8 bases. CDR1 SGDLS and CDR2 YYNGEE come from the germline V gene. The CDR3 contains 14 residues. V gave up 4 bases and J gave up 4 bases; unmatched junction bases: 6.

V usage is TRBV6-5 and J usage is TRBJ2-7; perhaps TRBD2 as D (5 bases). V was pared by 0 bases and J by 1 base, with 10 bases between. Germline V gene data show CDR1 as MNHEY and CDR2 as SVGAGI. The CDR3 contains 15 residues. In DNA, the CDR3 is TGTGCCAGCAGTTACTCTCCGGGGAGATCCTACGAGCAGTACTTC. This codes for CASSYSPGRSYEQYF.

The V and J genes are TRBV4-3 and TRBJ2-7; tentatively, D is TRBD2 (7 bases). This CDR3 is built from 15 residues. The V gene lost 3 bases and the J gene lost 0 bases, with 12 bases spanning the gap. Germline CDR1 and CDR2: LGHNA and YSLEER. The CDR3 region is CASSQERGGSYEQYF. The CDR3 DNA reads TGCGCCAGCAGCCAGGAAAGGGGGGGCTCCTACGAGCAGTACTTC.

As regards this clone: Other DNA sequences in the sample encode the same CDR3. The chain couples TRBV29-1 to TRBJ2-6; D might be TRBD1 (6 bases). Per the germline V gene, CDR1 is SQVTM and CDR2 is ANQGSEA. The V gene lost 5 bases and the J gene lost 7 bases, with 15 bases spanning the gap. There are 14 residues in the CDR3. In nucleotides, the CDR3 is TGCAGCGTTAAGGACAGTGCAGGAGCCAACGTCCTGACTTTC. It yields the protein CSVKDSAGANVLTF. Together with reference TRBV29-1 and TRBJ2-6, the CDR3 gives the full variable domain: SAVISQKPSRDICQRGTSLTIQCQVDSQVTMMFWYRQQPGQSLTLIATANQGSEATYESGFVIDKFPISRPNLTFSTLTVSNMSPEDSSIYLCSVKDSAGANVLTFGAGSRLTVL.

The V and J genes are TRBV29-1 and TRBJ2-7; 11 bases align to TRBD1. The CDR3 totals 13 residues. The germline gives CDR1 SQVTM, CDR2 ANQGSEA. The junction had 5 bases not matched to a gene; V was cut back by 6 bases and J by 4 bases. CDR3 sequence (DNA): TGCAGCGTCGGACAGGGGGCAGGTTACGAGCAGTACTTC. This translates into CSVGQGAGYEQYF.

The J gene is TRBJ2-5, the V gene TRBV5-1; D is possibly TRBD2 (5 bases). The germline V gene encodes CDR1 SGHRS and CDR2 YFSETQ. The CDR3 runs 12 residues. Trimming stripped 4 bases from V and 5 bases from J, with 9 bases between. In nucleotides, the CDR3 is TGCGCCAGCAGCCCCCGCGGGGAGACCCAGTACTTC. This encodes CASSPRGETQYF.

V is TRBV6-1 and J is TRBJ2-7; 7 nucleotides align to TRBD1. Germline assignment: CDR1 MNHNS and CDR2 SASEGT. V lost 1 base and J lost 2; bases outside the gene matches: 5. The CDR3 covers 15 residues. Here the CDR3 DNA reads TGTGCCAGCAGTGAAGGGGGACAGCTAACCTACGAGCAGTACTTC. Translating it yields CASSEGGQLTYEQYF.

Only a few counts were recorded for this clone. The chain carries TRBV7-2 and TRBJ2-7, with D possibly being TRBD2 (5 bases). CDR3 length equals 14 residues. Germline CDR1 reads SGHTA; CDR2 reads FQGNSA. Trimming shortened V by 3 bases and J by 1 base, and 10 bases separated the two germline ends. CDR3 sequence (DNA): TGTGCCAGCAGCTTCGGGGTTATATCCTACGAGCAGTACTTC. Translating gives CASSFGVISYEQYF. Complete variable domain (other parts from reference TRBV7-2 and TRBJ2-7): GAGVSQSPSNKVTEKGKDVELRCDPISGHTALYWYRQSLGQGLEFLIYFQGNSAPDKSGLPSDRFSAERTGGSVSTLTIQRTQQEDSAVYLCASSFGVISYEQYFGPGTRLTVT.

The CDR3 spells CASSYHMIDSPREQYF. CDR3 nucleotide sequence: TGTGCCAGCAGTTACCATATGATCGACAGTCCTCGTGAGCAGTACTTC. The V and J genes are TRBV6-6 and TRBJ2-5; tentatively, D is TRBD1 (5 bases). CDR1 and CDR2 (germline): MNHNY, SVGAGI (reference sequence). With 2 bases removed from V and 11 bases from J, the gap between germline ends came to 24 bases. The CDR3 is 16 amino acids.

This chain joins TRBV5-1 and TRBJ2-3, with 11 nucleotides matching TRBD2. J lost 3 bases, V lost 2 bases, and 5 bases had no gene match. The length of the CDR3 is 16 residues. The germline V gene encodes CDR1 SGHRS and CDR2 YFSETQ. CDR3 sequence (DNA): TGCGCCAGCAGCTTCGGGGCTAGCGGGGGGACAGATACGCAGTATTTT. Residues: CASSFGASGGTDTQYF.

The chain couples TRBV6-5 to TRBJ1-2; D unclear. CDR3 length: 15 amino acids. Germline V gene sequence: CDR1 MNHEY, CDR2 SVGAGI. Trimming pared 6 bases from V and 4 bases from J, leaving 18 bases between. As DNA, the CDR3 is TGTGCCAGCAGAAGAGAGCCAAATACGATCTATGGCTACACCTTC. Its protein product is CASRREPNTIYGYTF.

This chain joins TRBV12-5 and TRBJ2-1, with TRBD1 identical over 8 bases. V gave up 1 base and J gave up 8 bases; unmatched junction bases: 4. The CDR3 covers 14 residues. CDR1 and CDR2 (germline): LGHNT, FRNRAP. The CDR3 sequence: CASGLAGGVDEQFF. The DNA for the CDR3 is TGTGCTAGTGGTTTGGCAGGGGGCGTCGATGAGCAGTTCTTC.

The gene calls are TRBV6-1 and TRBJ1-2; D ambiguous. The CDR3 is made up of 12 amino acids. Trimming removed 1 base at V and 5 bases at J, with 5 bases between. Germline values: CDR1 MNHNS, CDR2 SASEGT. The DNA for the CDR3 is TGTGCCAGCAGTGAAGACAGTTATGGCTACACCTTC. The encoded protein is CASSEDSYGYTF.

The CDR3 is CATSRDRLTNTEAFF. CDR3 sequence (DNA): TGTGCCACCAGCAGAGACAGGCTAACGAACACTGAAGCTTTCTTT. The chain has TRBV15 and TRBJ1-1; D is undetermined. Germline V lookup: CDR1 LNHNV, CDR2 YYDKDF (reference sequence). The V gene lost 0 bases and the J gene lost 1 base, with 9 bases spanning the gap. This CDR3 is built from 15 residues.